This T cell receptor beta chain emerged from a study of TIL therapy for anti-PD-1-resistant metastatic lung cancer (dated by TCRdb to the early 2020s). Some background on the complete study: Tumors were harvested prior to any PD-1/PD-L1 blockade, after which nivolumab was administered to patients, and lymphodepletion, expanded TIL infusion and IL-2 were given to patients who progressed. Tumor and peripheral blood T cell receptor beta sequencing was used to track clonotypes across tumor, expanded TIL product and serial blood samples. Most of the cohort had lung adenocarcinoma, including a handful of EGFR-mutant tumors and two ALK-rearranged tumors, and half of the patients were either current or former smokers. A median non-synonymous tumor mutation burden of under 1.9 mutations per megabase was determined across the cohort by whole-exome sequencing. Enrolled patients had a median age of roughly 54 years (range roughly 35-85) and a median tumor PD-L1 proportion score of less than 7.5%.

Using bias-controlled multiplex PCR with the immunoSEQ v3 hsTCRB kit, the TCR beta CDR3 regions were amplified from genomic DNA. TCR libraries were sequenced on an Illumina NextSeq 500 to about 2 million read pairs for survey level or 5-6 million for deep level. Under the source paper's analysis protocol: V, D and J genes were assigned, non-productive sequences were removed, and clonality was reported by immunoSEQ Analyzer software. Repertoires were compared by productive Simpson clonality and by the Morisita overlap index of productive TRB rearrangements between infused TIL and blood. Absolute clonotype counts in blood were estimated as lymphocyte count times CD3+ fraction times the clone's productive frequency. Drawn from immuneACCESS, this table holds only the in-frame rearrangements with V and J called that TCRdb kept. Clones are partly lost; checked studies trace under half to an unresolved V gene and leave the rest unexplained. The V and J calls and the clone size are those of that table, but D and trimming were determined from the DNA. The sample table lists about 50,000 clones, approximately 86% of them with a count of one. Together, the top ten hold approximately 5% of the sample.

Reading the label with the study, this specimen's time point is: pre-treatment sample, taken before nivolumab and TIL therapy. Adults with stage 4 NSCLC were enrolled in a dual-center phase I trial from late 2017 to January 2020. Samples were obtained from a single-arm, open-label phase I trial in which tumor-infiltrating lymphocyte therapy with nivolumab was evaluated in advanced non-small cell lung cancer. Blood mononuclear cells from EDTA tubes were separated on a Ficoll gradient and snap-frozen as pellets, and DNA was extracted from the cells using a Qiagen mini-prep kit. A remark on this clone: There is no known antigen for this receptor. The sample holds no much larger clone one base away, and base qualities are not on file.

CDR1 and CDR2 were assigned from the germline V gene (reference sequence) as LNHNV and YYDKDF. The CDR3 covers 18 residues, taking in both the cysteine and the phenylalanine. Only the CDR3 portion is preserved as DNA: 54 bases, with reading frame beginning at the first base. Trimmed from V: 1 base; trimmed from J: 5 bases; junction bases lacking a gene match: 12. The full study reports these points: Clonotypes from the infused TIL partially replaced the baseline peripheral repertoire and then declined over months, and persistence showed no apparent association with response. The study protocol defined all tumor marker inferences as exploratory. The cohort was highly selected, with more treatment-naive, never-smoker and oncogene-addicted patients than typical, limiting generalizability.

The material sequenced was blood, taken at baseline. This chain joins TRBV15 to TRBJ2-5; TRBD1 matches 11 bases in the middle. The receptor comes from a person aged 25-85 years with non-small cell lung cancer. The DNA is as follows: TGTGCCACCAGCAGAGCGCCGCCGGGACAGGGGGGGGAGGAGACCCAGTACTTC. The resulting protein is CATSRAPPGQGGEETQYF. Where the CDR3 stops, the reference TRBV15 and TRBJ2-5 genes take over; the full variable domain is DAMVIQNPRYQVTQFGKPVTLSCSQTLNHNVMYWYQQKSSQAPKLLFHYYDKDFNNEADTPDNFQSRRPNTSFCFLDIRSPGLGDTAMYLCATSRAPPGQGGEETQYFGPGTRLLVL.